This TCR beta chain appears in the sequencing data of a study of post-analysis software for immune sequencing data. About the research overall: The disease courses covered relapsing-remitting, secondary progressive and progressive-relapsing multiple sclerosis.

The library was made from cDNA and included unique molecular identifiers. TCRdb ran MiXCR on the PCR reads and lists one entry per CDR3 protein. The table shows about 500,000 distinct CDR3 sequences, with approximately 45% occurring only once. Germline V gene data show CDR1 as MDHEN and CDR2 as SYDVKM. The V and J ends lost 8 bases and 3 bases, in that order; junction bases with no gene match: 6. There are 13 residues in the CDR3. The table lists this clonotype with many counts. The antigen remains undetermined. Findings and caveats of the study: When compared against controls, multiple sclerosis patients showed significantly lower normalized Chao1 diversity. TRBV segments more frequent in patients than in controls numbered five and included TRBV5-6, TRBV5-1 and TRBV20-1.

This sequence joins TRBV28 and TRBJ2-7; 8 bases align to TRBD1. The clonotype comes from a girl aged 5 to 17 with multiple sclerosis. Sample: blood. The CDR3, as DNA: TGTGCCAGCTGCGACAGGGGTAGCTACGAGCAGTACTTC. It translates to CASCDRGSYEQYF. Combining the CDR3 with reference TRBV28 and TRBJ2-7 gives the whole variable domain DVKVTQSSRYLVKRTGEKVFLECVQDMDHENMFWYRQDPGLGLRLIYFSYDVKMKEKGDIPEGYSVSREKKERFSLILESASTNQTSMYLCASCDRGSYEQYFGPGTRLTVT.